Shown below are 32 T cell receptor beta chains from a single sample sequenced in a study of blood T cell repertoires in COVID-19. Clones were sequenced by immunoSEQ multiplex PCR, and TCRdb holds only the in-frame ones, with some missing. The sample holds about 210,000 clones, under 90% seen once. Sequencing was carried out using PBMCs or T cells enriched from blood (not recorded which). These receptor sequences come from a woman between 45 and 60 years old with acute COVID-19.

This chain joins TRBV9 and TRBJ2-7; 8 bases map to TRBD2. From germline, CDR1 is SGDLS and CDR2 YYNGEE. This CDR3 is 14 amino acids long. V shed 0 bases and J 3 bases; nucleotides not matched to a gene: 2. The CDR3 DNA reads TGTGCCAGCAGCGTAGCTAGCGGGTACTACGAGCAGTACTTC. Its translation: CASSVASGYYEQYF.

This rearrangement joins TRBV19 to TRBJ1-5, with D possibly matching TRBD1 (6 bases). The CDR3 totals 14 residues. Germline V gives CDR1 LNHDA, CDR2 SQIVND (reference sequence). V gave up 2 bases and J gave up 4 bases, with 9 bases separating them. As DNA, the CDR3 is TGTGCCAGTAGTATATGGGACACAAATCAGCCCCAGCATTTT. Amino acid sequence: CASSIWDTNQPQHF.

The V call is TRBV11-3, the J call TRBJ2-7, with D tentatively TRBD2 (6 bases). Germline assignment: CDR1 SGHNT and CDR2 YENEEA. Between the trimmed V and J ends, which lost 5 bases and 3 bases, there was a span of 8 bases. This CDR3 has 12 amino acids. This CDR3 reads CASSQTSYEQYF. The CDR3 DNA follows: TGTGCCAGCAGCCAGACTAGCTACGAGCAGTACTTC.

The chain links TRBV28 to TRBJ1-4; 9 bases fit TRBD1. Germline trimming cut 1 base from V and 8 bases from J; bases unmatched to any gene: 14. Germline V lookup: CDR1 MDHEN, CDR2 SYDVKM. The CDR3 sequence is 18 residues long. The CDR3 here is CASSLFWVGQGMGEKLFF. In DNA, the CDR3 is TGTGCCAGCAGTTTATTCTGGGTCGGACAGGGGATGGGAGAAAAACTGTTTTTT.

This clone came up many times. CDR3 loop: CASSQRRGKNSPLHF. The CDR3 DNA follows: TGCGCCAGCAGCCAGCGCAGGGGGAAGAATTCACCCCTCCACTTT. The genes are TRBV4-3 and TRBJ1-6; 7 bases align to TRBD1. V dropped 3 bases and J dropped 7; count of bases not matched to a gene: 6. Germline CDR1 LGHNA, CDR2 YSLEER. CDR3 length: 15 residues.

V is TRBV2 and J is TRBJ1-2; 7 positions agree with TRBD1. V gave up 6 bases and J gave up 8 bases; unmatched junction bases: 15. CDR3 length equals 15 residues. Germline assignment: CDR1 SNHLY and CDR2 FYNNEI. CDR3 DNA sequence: TGTGCCAGCAGCGAAACAGGGGTGCCGCTGGAGGGCTACACCTTC. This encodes CASSETGVPLEGYTF.

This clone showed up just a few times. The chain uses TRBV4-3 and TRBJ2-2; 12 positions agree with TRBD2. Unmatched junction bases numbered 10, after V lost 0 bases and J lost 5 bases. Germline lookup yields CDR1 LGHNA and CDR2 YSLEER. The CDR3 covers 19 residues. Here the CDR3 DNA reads TGCGCCAGCAGCCAAGAGAGGCTAGCGGGGGGGTATGGGACCGGGGAGCTGTTTTTT. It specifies CASSQERLAGGYGTGELFF.

CDR3 nucleotides: TGTGCCAGCGGAAGTTCGGGACAGGGGGCCGGGGAGCTGTTTTTT. Translated, it gives CASGSSGQGAGELFF. The chain has TRBV28 and TRBJ2-2, with 11 bases fitting TRBD1. The V gene's germline CDR1 is MDHEN and CDR2 SYDVKM. The V gene end was trimmed by 8 bases and the J gene end by 6 bases; junction bases not matched to a gene: 8. The CDR3 extends over 15 amino acids.

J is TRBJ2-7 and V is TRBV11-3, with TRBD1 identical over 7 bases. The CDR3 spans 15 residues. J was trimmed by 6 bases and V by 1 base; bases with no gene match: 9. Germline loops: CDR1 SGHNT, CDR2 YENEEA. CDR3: CASSLASQGKSEQYF. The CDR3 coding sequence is TGTGCCAGCAGCTTAGCCTCACAGGGGAAAAGCGAGCAGTACTTC.

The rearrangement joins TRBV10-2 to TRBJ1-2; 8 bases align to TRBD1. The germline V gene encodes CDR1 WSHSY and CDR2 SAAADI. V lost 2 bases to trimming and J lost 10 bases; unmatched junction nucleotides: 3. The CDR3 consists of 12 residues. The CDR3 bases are TGCGCCAGCAGTGAGACACAGGGGGTCTACACCTTC. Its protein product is CASSETQGVYTF.

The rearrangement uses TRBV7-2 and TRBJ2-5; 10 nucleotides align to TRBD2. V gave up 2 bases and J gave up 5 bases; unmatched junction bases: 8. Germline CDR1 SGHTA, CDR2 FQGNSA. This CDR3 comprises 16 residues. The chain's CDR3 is CASSLRSGGAPETQYF. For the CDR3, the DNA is TGTGCCAGCAGCTTAAGAAGCGGGGGGGCTCCTGAGACCCAGTACTTC.

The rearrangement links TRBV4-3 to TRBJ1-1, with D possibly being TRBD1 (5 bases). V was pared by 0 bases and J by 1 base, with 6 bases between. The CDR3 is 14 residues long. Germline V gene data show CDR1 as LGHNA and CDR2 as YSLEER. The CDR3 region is CASSQDQGNTEAFF. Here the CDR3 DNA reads TGCGCCAGCAGCCAAGATCAGGGGAACACTGAAGCTTTCTTT.

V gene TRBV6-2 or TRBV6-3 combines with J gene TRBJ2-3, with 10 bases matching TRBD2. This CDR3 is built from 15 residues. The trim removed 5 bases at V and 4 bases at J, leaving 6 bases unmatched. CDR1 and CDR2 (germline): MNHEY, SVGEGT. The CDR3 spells CASSRTSGWADTQYF. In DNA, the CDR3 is TGTGCCAGCAGTCGGACTAGCGGCTGGGCAGATACGCAGTATTTT.

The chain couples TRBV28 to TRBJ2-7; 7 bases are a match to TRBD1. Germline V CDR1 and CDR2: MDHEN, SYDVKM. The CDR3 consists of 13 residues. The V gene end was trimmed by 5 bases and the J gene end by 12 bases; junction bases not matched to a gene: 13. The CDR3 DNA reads TGTGCCAGCAGTCCCCTAAGTGTTGGGACAGTGTACTTC. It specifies CASSPLSVGTVYF.

The CDR3 region has the DNA TGTGCCAGCAGCTGGACTAGCGGTACCTACAATGAGCAGTTCTTC. This sequence encodes CASSWTSGTYNEQFF. V usage is TRBV11-3 and J usage is TRBJ2-1, with TRBD2 identical over 10 bases. CDR1 is SGHNT, CDR2 YENEEA, per germline. The CDR3 spans 15 residues. Trimming cost V 4 bases and J 2 bases; bases outside gene matches: 2.

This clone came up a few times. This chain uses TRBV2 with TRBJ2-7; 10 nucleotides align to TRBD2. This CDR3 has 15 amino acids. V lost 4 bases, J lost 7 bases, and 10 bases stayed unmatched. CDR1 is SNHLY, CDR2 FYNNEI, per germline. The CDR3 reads CASSGESSGRREQYF. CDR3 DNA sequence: TGTGCCAGCAGTGGGGAATCTAGCGGGAGAAGAGAGCAGTACTTC.

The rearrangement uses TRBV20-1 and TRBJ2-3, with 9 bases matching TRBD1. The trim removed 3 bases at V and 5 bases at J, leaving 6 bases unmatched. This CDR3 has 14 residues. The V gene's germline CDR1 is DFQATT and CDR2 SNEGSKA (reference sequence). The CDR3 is CSASNRGRGDTQYF. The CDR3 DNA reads TGCAGTGCTAGTAACAGGGGGCGGGGAGATACGCAGTATTTT.

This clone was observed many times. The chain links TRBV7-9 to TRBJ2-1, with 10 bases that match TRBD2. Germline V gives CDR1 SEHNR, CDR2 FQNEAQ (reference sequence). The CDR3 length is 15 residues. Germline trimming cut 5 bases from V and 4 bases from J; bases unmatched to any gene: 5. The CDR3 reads CASSPSGGPYNEQFF. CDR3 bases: TGTGCCAGCAGCCCTAGCGGGGGCCCATACAATGAGCAGTTCTTC.

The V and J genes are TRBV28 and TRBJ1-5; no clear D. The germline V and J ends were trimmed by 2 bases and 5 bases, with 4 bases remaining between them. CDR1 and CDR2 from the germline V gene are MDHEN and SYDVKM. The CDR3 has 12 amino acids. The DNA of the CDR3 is TGTGCCAGCAGTTTAAGCTATCAGCCCCAGCATTTT. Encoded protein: CASSLSYQPQHF.

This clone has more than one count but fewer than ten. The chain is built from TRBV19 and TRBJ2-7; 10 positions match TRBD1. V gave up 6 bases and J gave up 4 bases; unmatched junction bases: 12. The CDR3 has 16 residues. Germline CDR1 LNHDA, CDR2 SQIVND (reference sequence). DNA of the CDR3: TGTGCCAGTAGCCTTTCCCCGGGACAGGGGTTTTACGAGCAGTACTTC. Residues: CASSLSPGQGFYEQYF.

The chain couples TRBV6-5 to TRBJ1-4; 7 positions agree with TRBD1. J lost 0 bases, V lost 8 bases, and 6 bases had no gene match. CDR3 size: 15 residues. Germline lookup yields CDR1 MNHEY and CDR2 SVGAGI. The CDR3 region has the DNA TGTGCCAGCCGACAGGGTTCTGCAACTAATGAAAAACTGTTTTTT. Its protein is CASRQGSATNEKLFF.

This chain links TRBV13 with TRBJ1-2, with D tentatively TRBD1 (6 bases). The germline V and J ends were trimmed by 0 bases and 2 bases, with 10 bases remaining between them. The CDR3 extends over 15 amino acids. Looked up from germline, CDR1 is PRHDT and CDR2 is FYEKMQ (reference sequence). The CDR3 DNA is TGTGCCAGCAGCTTAGGACAGGGAATGAACTATGGCTACACCTTC. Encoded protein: CASSLGQGMNYGYTF. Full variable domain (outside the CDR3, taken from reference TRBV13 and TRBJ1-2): AAGVIQSPRHLIKEKRETATLKCYPIPRHDTVYWYQQGPGQDPQFLISFYEKMQSDKGSIPDRFSAQQFSDYHSELNMSSLELGDSALYFCASSLGQGMNYGYTFGSGTRLTVV.

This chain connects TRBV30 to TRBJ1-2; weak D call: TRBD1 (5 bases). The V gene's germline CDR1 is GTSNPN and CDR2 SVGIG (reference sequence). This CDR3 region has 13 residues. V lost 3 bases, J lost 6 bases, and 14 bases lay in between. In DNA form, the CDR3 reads TGTGCCTGGAGCCGCCCCGACAGAAATGGCTACACCTTC. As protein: CAWSRPDRNGYTF.

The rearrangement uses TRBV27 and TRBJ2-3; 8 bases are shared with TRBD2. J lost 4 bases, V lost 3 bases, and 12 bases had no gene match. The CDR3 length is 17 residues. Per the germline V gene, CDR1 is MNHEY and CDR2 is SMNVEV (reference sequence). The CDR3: CASSLKGLAPAADTQYF. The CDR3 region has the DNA TGTGCCAGCAGTTTGAAAGGACTAGCCCCAGCGGCAGATACGCAGTATTTT.

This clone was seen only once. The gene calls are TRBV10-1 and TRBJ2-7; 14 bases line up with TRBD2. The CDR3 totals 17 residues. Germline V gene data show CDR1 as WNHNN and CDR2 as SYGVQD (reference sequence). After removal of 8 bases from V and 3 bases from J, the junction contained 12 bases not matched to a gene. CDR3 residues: CASPEGTSGSFFYEQYF. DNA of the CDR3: TGCGCCAGCCCCGAAGGGACTAGCGGGAGTTTTTTCTACGAGCAGTACTTC.

The CDR3 DNA is TGTGCCAGCAGCCAACTAGCGGGTATAGTCGAGCAGTACTTC. Translating gives CASSQLAGIVEQYF. The V call is TRBV3-1 (or the pseudogene TRBV3-2), the J call TRBJ2-7; 8 bases map to TRBD2. CDR3 length: 14 residues. Looked up from germline, CDR1 is LGHDT and CDR2 is YNNKEL (reference sequence). Trimming took 2 bases from V and 6 from J; bases not matched to a gene: 6.

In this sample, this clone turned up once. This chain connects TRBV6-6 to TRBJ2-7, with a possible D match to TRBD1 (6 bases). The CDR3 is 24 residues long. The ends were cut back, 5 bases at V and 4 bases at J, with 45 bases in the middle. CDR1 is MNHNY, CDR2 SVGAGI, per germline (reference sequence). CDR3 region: CASSRRDRSGQRIPGRPKLYEQYF. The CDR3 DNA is TGTGCCAGCAGTCGCCGCGATAGATCAGGACAGAGAATTCCCGGCCGACCCAAACTATACGAGCAGTACTTC.

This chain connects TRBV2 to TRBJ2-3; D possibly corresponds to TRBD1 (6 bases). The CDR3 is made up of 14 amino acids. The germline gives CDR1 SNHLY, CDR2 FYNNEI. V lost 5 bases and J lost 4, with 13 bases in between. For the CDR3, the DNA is TGTGCCAGCAGTACAGGGCGTTCGGCAGATACGCAGTATTTT. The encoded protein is CASSTGRSADTQYF.

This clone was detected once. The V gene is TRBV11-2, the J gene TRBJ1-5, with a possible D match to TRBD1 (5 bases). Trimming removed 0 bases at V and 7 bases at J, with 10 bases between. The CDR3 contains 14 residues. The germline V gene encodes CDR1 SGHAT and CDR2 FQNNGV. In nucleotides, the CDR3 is TGTGCCAGCAGCTTAGACCAGGGCAGACAGCCCCAGCATTTT. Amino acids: CASSLDQGRQPQHF. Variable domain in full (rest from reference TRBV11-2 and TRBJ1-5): EAGVAQSPRYKIIEKRQSVAFWCNPISGHATLYWYQQILGQGPKLLIQFQNNGVVDDSQLPKDRFSAERLKGVDSTLKIQPAKLEDSAVYLCASSLDQGRQPQHFGDGTRLSIL.

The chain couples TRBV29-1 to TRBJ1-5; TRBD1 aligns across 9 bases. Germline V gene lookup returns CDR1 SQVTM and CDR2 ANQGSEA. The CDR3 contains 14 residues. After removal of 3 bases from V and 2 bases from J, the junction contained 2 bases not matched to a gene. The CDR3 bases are TGCAGCGTTGAGACAGGGGGTGGCAATCAGCCCCAGCATTTT. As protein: CSVETGGGNQPQHF.

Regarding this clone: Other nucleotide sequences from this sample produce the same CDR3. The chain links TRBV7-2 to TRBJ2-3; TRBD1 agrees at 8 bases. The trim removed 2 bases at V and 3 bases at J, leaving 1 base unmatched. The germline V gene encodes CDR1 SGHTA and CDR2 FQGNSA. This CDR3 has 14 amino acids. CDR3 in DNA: TGTGCCAGCAGCTTACAGGGGGCAACAGATACGCAGTATTTT. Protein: CASSLQGATDTQYF.

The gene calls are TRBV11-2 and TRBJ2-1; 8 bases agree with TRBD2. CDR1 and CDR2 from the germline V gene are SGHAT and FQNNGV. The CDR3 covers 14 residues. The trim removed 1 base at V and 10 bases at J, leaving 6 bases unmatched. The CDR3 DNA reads TGTGCCAGCAGCTTAGTAAGCGGGAGCCGGGAGCAGTTCTTC. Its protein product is CASSLVSGSREQFF.